The 26 T cell receptor beta chains below all came from one sample that was sequenced in a study of shared clonotypes between healthy human individuals. Only in-frame clones appear in the TCRdb table, and some are missing; sequencing was by immunoSEQ multiplex PCR. The sample holds some 96,000 clones, around half seen once. Sequenced: PBMCs. These TCRs come from a middle-aged woman in good health. Some clones in this sample may be carry-over from other donors' samples.

The table lists this clone with many counts. This chain joins TRBV7-9 and TRBJ2-3; 7 bases line up with TRBD2. This CDR3 is built from 15 residues. J was trimmed by 2 bases and V by 6 bases; bases with no gene match: 8. The germline gives CDR1 SEHNR, CDR2 FQNEAQ (reference sequence). The chain's CDR3 is CASSARDYLTDTQYF. The DNA for the CDR3 is TGTGCCAGCAGTGCGAGGGACTACCTCACAGATACGCAGTATTTT.

V is TRBV27 and J is TRBJ2-7, with a tentative D call TRBD2 (5 bases). Germline values: CDR1 MNHEY, CDR2 SMNVEV (reference sequence). V dropped 0 bases and J dropped 2 bases, with 11 bases sitting between them. This CDR3 comprises 15 residues. For the CDR3, the DNA is TGTGCCAGCAGTTTATCGAAGGACTTAGCCTACGAGCAGTACTTC. Encoded protein: CASSLSKDLAYEQYF.

This clone has a count of ten or more. CDR3 sequence (DNA): TGTGCCTGGAGTGTATCCTCAGCCGGGGAGCTGTTTTTT. Its translation is CAWSVSSAGELFF. V gene TRBV30 combines with J gene TRBJ2-2; D gene ambiguous. Germline CDR1 GTSNPN, CDR2 SVGIG (reference sequence). V lost 0 bases, J lost 6 bases, and 8 bases lay in between. The CDR3 has 13 amino acids.

This clone was counted at least ten times. The V call is TRBV18, the J call TRBJ2-2; 13 nucleotides match TRBD2. CDR1 and CDR2 from the germline V gene are KGHSH and LQKENI. The CDR3 is 16 residues long. Germline trimming cut 5 bases from V and 7 bases from J; bases unmatched to any gene: 7. This chain's CDR3 is CASSFGLAGDIGELFF. In DNA form, the CDR3 reads TGTGCCAGCTCATTCGGACTAGCGGGAGATATCGGGGAGCTGTTTTTT.

The rearrangement uses TRBV6-5 and TRBJ2-1, with D maybe TRBD2 (6 bases). Deletions cut 0 bases from V and 14 bases from J, with 20 bases between. Germline assignment: CDR1 MNHEY and CDR2 SVGAGI. The CDR3 contains 15 residues. DNA for the CDR3: TGTGCCAGCAGTTACTCCTCGGGAGCGTGGTTATCGGAGTTCTTC. Protein: CASSYSSGAWLSEFF.

This chain uses TRBV7-9 with TRBJ1-6; unclear D gene. V was pared by 1 base and J by 9 bases, with 7 bases between. The CDR3 extends over 13 amino acids. Looked up from germline, CDR1 is SEHNR and CDR2 is FQNEAQ (reference sequence). CDR3 in amino acids: CASSLGASSPLHF. The DNA for the CDR3 is TGTGCCAGCAGCTTAGGGGCCAGTTCACCCCTCCACTTT.

The chain joins TRBV5-1 to TRBJ1-2; 7 bases agree with TRBD1. The ends lost 1 base at V and 5 bases at J; junction bases unmatched: 8. The CDR3 extends over 15 amino acids. CDR1 is SGHRS and CDR2 is YFSETQ in the germline V gene. The CDR3 DNA is TGCGCCAGCAGCTTGAGCCGGGACAGTACGTATGGCTACACCTTC. Protein product: CASSLSRDSTYGYTF.

This clone was seen at least ten times. This chain joins TRBV29-1 and TRBJ2-1; TRBD2 matches at 7 bases. Germline trimming cut 4 bases from V and 7 bases from J; bases unmatched to any gene: 7. The length of the CDR3 is 13 residues. Germline CDR1 is SQVTM and CDR2 is ANQGSEA. CDR3 amino acids: CSVAAWGGNEQFF. The DNA for the CDR3 is TGCAGCGTTGCAGCCTGGGGGGGGAATGAGCAGTTCTTC.

This clone was counted only a few times. The chain recombines TRBV18 with TRBJ1-2; 8 bases match TRBD1. The CDR3 totals 14 residues. Germline V CDR1 and CDR2: KGHSH, LQKENI. J gave up 8 bases and V 3 bases, and 8 bases lay outside the gene matches. This CDR3 is CASSPAGSGGGYTF. In nucleotides, the CDR3 is TGTGCCAGCTCACCGGCAGGATCAGGGGGCGGCTACACCTTC. Full variable domain (outside the CDR3, taken from reference TRBV18 and TRBJ1-2): NAGVMQNPRHLVRRRGQEARLRCSPMKGHSHVYWYRQLPEEGLKFMVYLQKENIIDESGMPKERFSAEFPKEGPSILRIQQVVRGDSAAYFCASSPAGSGGGYTFGSGTRLTVV.

This clone was seen only once. Since a far larger clone is one base different, this is likely a read error. The chain uses TRBV5-6 and TRBJ1-5; D is possibly TRBD1 (6 bases). The germline CDR1 and CDR2 sequences are SGHDT and YYEEEE. The CDR3 length is 16 residues. V dropped 2 bases and J dropped 9 bases, with 21 bases sitting between them. The CDR3 region has the DNA TGTGCCAGCAGCTTCACCGGCGCAGGGGTTATTCGGCCCCAGCATTTT. This codes for CASSFTGAGVIRPQHF.

V gene TRBV5-1 combines with J gene TRBJ2-7, with no clear D. Per the germline V gene, CDR1 is SGHRS and CDR2 is YFSETQ. V was clipped by 0 bases and J by 3 bases, with 13 bases between them. The CDR3 totals 15 residues. The CDR3 nucleotides are TGCGCCAGCAGCTTGGTAGGGCAGTTAGACTACGAGCAGTACTTC. This codes for CASSLVGQLDYEQYF.

This clone was detected ten times or more. V usage is TRBV19 and J usage is TRBJ2-3, with 14 positions matching TRBD2. V gave up 4 bases and J gave up 6 bases; unmatched junction bases: 6. This CDR3 is 16 amino acids long. The germline V gene has CDR1 LNHDA and CDR2 SQIVND (reference sequence). In DNA form, the CDR3 reads TGTGCCAGTAGTACGCGACTAGCGGGAGGGCCGGATACGCAGTATTTT. It is translated as CASSTRLAGGPDTQYF.

The chain couples TRBV5-4 to TRBJ2-6; D remains unclear. This CDR3 has 16 amino acids. The germline V gene encodes CDR1 SGHNT and CDR2 YYREEE (reference sequence). Between the trimmed V and J ends, which lost 1 base and 0 bases, there was a span of 8 bases. The CDR3 region has the DNA TGTGCCAGCAGCTTGTTGCGCACCTCTGGGGCCAACGTCCTGACTTTC. This encodes CASSLLRTSGANVLTF.

This clone was seen a handful of times. This sequence joins TRBV10-3 and TRBJ2-7; D gene unclear. This CDR3 has 11 amino acids. V was cut by 2 bases and J by 7 bases, with 6 bases left in between. Looked up from germline, CDR1 is ENHRY and CDR2 is SYGVKD. CDR3 sequence reads: CAISEEGEQYF. The CDR3 bases are TGTGCCATCAGTGAGGAAGGGGAGCAGTACTTC.

This chain uses TRBV29-1 with TRBJ2-5; 7 bases are shared with TRBD2. The J call may be mistaken, given a closer DNA end match to TRBJ2-7. Germline CDR1 is SQVTM and CDR2 is ANQGSEA. The CDR3 consists of 14 residues. The CDR3 reads CSVAKGLVVYEQYF. CDR3 in DNA: TGCAGCGTCGCCAAAGGACTAGTTGTCTACGAGCAGTACTTC.

There are many counts of this clone. The chain uses TRBV2 and TRBJ1-5, with 9 bases matching TRBD1. Germline V gene lookup returns CDR1 SNHLY and CDR2 FYNNEI. Trimming removed 1 base from V and 6 bases from J; junction bases left unmatched: 4. The CDR3 spans 15 residues. CDR3 sequence: CASSEEGTGPQPQHF. CDR3 bases: TGTGCCAGCAGTGAAGAGGGGACAGGGCCTCAGCCCCAGCATTTT.

This clone appeared a single time. A read error is likely here: a far larger clone is one base away. This chain joins TRBV9 and TRBJ2-7; 10 bases line up with TRBD1. CDR1 is SGDLS and CDR2 is YYNGEE in the germline V gene. With 3 bases clipped from V and 5 bases from J, the junction kept 8 bases outside the gene matches. CDR3 length equals 15 residues. CDR3 region: CASSEATGGFNEQYF. The CDR3 nucleotides read TGTGCCAGCAGCGAAGCGACAGGGGGCTTCAACGAGCAGTACTTC. Filled out from reference TRBV9 and TRBJ2-7, the complete variable domain reads DSGVTQTPKHLITATGQRVTLRCSPRSGDLSVYWYQQSLDQGLQFLIQYYNGEERAKGNILERFSAQQFPDLHSELNLSSLELGDSALYFCASSEATGGFNEQYFGPGTRLTVT.

This clone was picked up a small number of times. The chain links TRBV28 to TRBJ2-7; TRBD1 or TRBD2 may be the D gene (5 bases each). The CDR3 length is 13 residues. Germline V gene lookup returns CDR1 MDHEN and CDR2 SYDVKM. The germline V and J ends were trimmed by 5 bases and 11 bases, with 19 bases remaining between them. CDR3 sequence (DNA): TGTGCCAGCAGTCTCTCCCTGGGACCGGAGGAGTACTTC. Protein: CASSLSLGPEEYF. Full variable domain (outside the CDR3, taken from reference TRBV28 and TRBJ2-7): DVKVTQSSRYLVKRTGEKVFLECVQDMDHENMFWYRQDPGLGLRLIYFSYDVKMKEKGDIPEGYSVSREKKERFSLILESASTNQTSMYLCASSLSLGPEEYFGPGTRLTVT.

V usage is TRBV7-9 and J usage is TRBJ2-7; no clear D gene. Per germline, CDR1 SEHNR and CDR2 FQNEAQ (reference sequence). V lost 3 bases and J 3 bases, leaving 15 bases between the germline ends. This CDR3 is built from 15 residues. CDR3 DNA sequence: TGTGCCAGCAGCTTGGCCGTGGGTGTCGTCTACGAGCAGTACTTC. Amino acids: CASSLAVGVVYEQYF. Full variable domain (missing parts from reference TRBV7-9 and TRBJ2-7): DTGVSQNPRHKITKRGQNVTFRCDPISEHNRLYWYRQTLGQGPEFLTYFQNEAQLEKSRLLSDRFSAERPKGSFSTLEIQRTEQGDSAMYLCASSLAVGVVYEQYFGPGTRLTVT.

This clone was detected ten times or more. The chain links TRBV21-1 to TRBJ2-4; the DNA was not used to check the table's D call, TRBD2. TRBV21-1 is noted as a pseudogene. The CDR3 consists of 15 residues. The CDR3 nucleotides read TGTGCCAGCAATACACAGCGGCTAGCCAAAAACATTCAGTACTTC. This gives the protein CASNTQRLAKNIQYF.

This clone was observed a handful of times. The chain couples TRBV6-5 to TRBJ1-1, with a tentative D call TRBD1 (5 bases). The CDR3 contains 13 residues. In germline, CDR1 is MNHEY, CDR2 SVGAGI. V lost 2 bases and J lost 6, with 10 bases in between. This CDR3 reads CASSYRQTAEAFF. The CDR3 DNA reads as TGTGCCAGCAGTTACCGACAGACCGCTGAAGCTTTCTTT.

With respect to this clone: This sequence is one base from a far larger clone and is likely a read error. The J gene is TRBJ2-5, the V gene TRBV28, with D perhaps TRBD1 or TRBD2 (5 bases each). Between the trimmed V and J ends, which lost 6 bases and 5 bases, there was a span of 16 bases. Germline V gene lookup returns CDR1 MDHEN and CDR2 SYDVKM. This CDR3 contains 14 residues. The CDR3 DNA follows: TGTGCCAGCAGCTGCCACGGGGCATACGAGACCCAGTACTTC. This sequence encodes CASSCHGAYETQYF.

J is TRBJ2-1 and V is TRBV6-4; 8 nucleotides match TRBD2. The J segment lost 2 bases and the V segment lost 3 bases, leaving 3 bases of the junction unmatched. In germline, CDR1 is MRHNA, CDR2 SNTAGT. The CDR3 spans 15 residues. The DNA of the CDR3 is TGTGCCAGCAGTGAAACTAGCGGAACCTACAATGAGCAGTTCTTC. Translation: CASSETSGTYNEQFF.

This clone was seen repeatedly, ten times or more. The gene calls are TRBV29-1 and TRBJ2-1; D unresolved. Trimming took 0 bases from V and 6 from J, leaving 9 bases between them. Germline values: CDR1 SQVTM, CDR2 ANQGSEA. CDR3 length: 13 residues. The CDR3 sequence: CSVEDSLANEQFF. The CDR3 nucleotides are TGCAGCGTTGAAGATTCCCTCGCCAATGAGCAGTTCTTC.

In this sample, this clone turned up many times. The chain uses TRBV18 and TRBJ1-1; TRBD1 agrees at 7 bases. Germline trimming cut 3 bases from V and 8 bases from J; bases unmatched to any gene: 3. Germline lookup yields CDR1 KGHSH and CDR2 LQKENI. The CDR3 loop spans 12 amino acids. CDR3 in DNA: TGTGCCAGCTCACCGGACAGGAGGGAAGCTTTCTTT. Its translation: CASSPDRREAFF.

The V gene is TRBV4-2, the J gene TRBJ2-3, with 7 bases matching TRBD2. Trimming cost V 0 bases and J 1 base; bases outside gene matches: 4. CDR1 LGHNA and CDR2 YNFKEQ come from the germline V gene. There are 16 residues in the CDR3. CDR3 residues: CASSQELAGGTDTQYF. The DNA of the CDR3 is TGTGCCAGCAGCCAAGAGTTAGCGGGTGGCACAGATACGCAGTATTTT.